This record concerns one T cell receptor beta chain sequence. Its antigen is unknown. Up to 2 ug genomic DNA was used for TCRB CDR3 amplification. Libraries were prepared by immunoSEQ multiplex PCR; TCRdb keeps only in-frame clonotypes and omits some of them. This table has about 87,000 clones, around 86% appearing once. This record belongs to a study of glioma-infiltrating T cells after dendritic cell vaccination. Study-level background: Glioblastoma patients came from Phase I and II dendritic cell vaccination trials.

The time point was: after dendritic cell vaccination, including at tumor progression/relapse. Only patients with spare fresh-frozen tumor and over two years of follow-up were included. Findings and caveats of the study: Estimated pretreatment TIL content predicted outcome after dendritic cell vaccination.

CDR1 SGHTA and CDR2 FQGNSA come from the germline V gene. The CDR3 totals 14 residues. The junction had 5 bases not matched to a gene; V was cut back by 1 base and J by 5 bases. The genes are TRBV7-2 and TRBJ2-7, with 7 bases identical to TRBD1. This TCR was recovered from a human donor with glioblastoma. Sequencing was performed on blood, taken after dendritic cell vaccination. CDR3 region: CASSLDGTANEQYF. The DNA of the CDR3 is TGTGCCAGCAGCTTAGATGGGACAGCTAACGAGCAGTACTTC.